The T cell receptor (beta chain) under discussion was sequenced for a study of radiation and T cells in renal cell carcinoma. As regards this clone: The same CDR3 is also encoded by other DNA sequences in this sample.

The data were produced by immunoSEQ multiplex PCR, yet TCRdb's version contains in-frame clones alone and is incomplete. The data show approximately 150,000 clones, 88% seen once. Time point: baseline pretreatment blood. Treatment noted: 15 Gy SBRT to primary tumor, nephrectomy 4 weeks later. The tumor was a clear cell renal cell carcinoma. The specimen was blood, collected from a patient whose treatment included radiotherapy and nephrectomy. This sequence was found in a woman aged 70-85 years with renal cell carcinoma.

The CDR3 protein is CSVEDLGVSTDTQYF. The DNA for the CDR3 is TGCAGCGTTGAAGATTTGGGCGTCAGCACAGATACGCAGTATTTT. The V call is TRBV29-1, the J call TRBJ2-3; D is unclear. CDR3 length: 15 amino acids. CDR1 and CDR2 (germline): SQVTM, ANQGSEA. V was cut by 0 bases and J by 0 bases, with 10 bases left in between.